This TCR beta chain was sequenced during a study of blood T cell repertoires in COVID-19. At the level of the study: PBMCs, B-cell-depleted T cells, or T cells were the source of the cDNA or gDNA that made up the material.

How the authors handled the data: Reference gene primer amplification in the assay estimated nucleated cell counts. Only in-frame clones appear in the TCRdb table, and some are missing; sequencing was by immunoSEQ multiplex PCR. That table is the source of V, J and clone size, and D and trimming were worked out from the DNA. Here the sample spans roughly 160,000 clones, around 81% being singletons. Germline values: CDR1 KGHSH, CDR2 LQKENI. V was shortened by 3 bases and J by 0 bases, with 9 bases between the two germline ends. The CDR3 totals 15 residues. Sequences were obtained from peripheral blood. This chain links TRBV18 with TRBJ1-3, with a weak D call TRBD1 (6 bases). This receptor was identified in a man between 65 and 80 years old with active or convalescent COVID-19. CDR3: CASSPQGLSGNTIYF. CDR3 DNA: TGTGCCAGCTCACCCCAGGGGCTCTCTGGAAACACCATATATTTT.